This T cell receptor (beta chain) was obtained from a study of regulatory T cells in long-lasting Graves disease (dated by TCRdb to about 2021). Notes on the research overall: Persistent Graves' disease was defined as antithyroid drug treatment for over 5 years with persistently positive TSH receptor autoantibodies. Patients with persistent Graves' disease were compared with patients with newly diagnosed Graves' disease using TCR sequencing and RNA sequencing of peripheral blood. The study took place in China and was registered as a clinical trial. A total of around 35 samples underwent TCR sequencing, from about 13 patients with persistent Graves' disease and approximately 20 patients with newly diagnosed Graves' disease. Persistent Graves' disease patients in the clinical cohort had taken antithyroid drugs for around 10 years on average.

The sample's time point label, in plain terms: persistent/refractory GD, antithyroid drugs over 5 years with positive TRAb. For both TCR sequencing and RNA sequencing, RNA was extracted from PBMCs using TRIzol. Graves' disease was diagnosed according to American Thyroid Association guidelines. Patients for the study were recruited at an endocrinology department in Xi'an, China. Each patient gave about 8.1 milliliters of peripheral blood, collected in an EDTA anticoagulant tube. Ficoll Paque Plus density gradient separation was used to isolate PBMCs, and no further T cell sorting was done. RNA quality was checked with an Agilent 2100 Bioanalyzer and agarose gel, and concentration with a NanoDrop 2000. The CDR3 measures 15 amino acids from cysteine to phenylalanine. Only the CDR3 part of the read is kept: 45 bases, read in frame from the first base. The junction shows trimming of 3 bases on V and 2 bases on J, plus 13 bases between the germline ends. Via the germline V gene (reference sequence), CDR1 is LNHNV and CDR2 YYDKDF.

Of note for this clonotype: Its binding antigen is unknown. No base quality values were provided; no much bigger clone lies one nucleotide off.

The investigation overall reported the following: Only the TCR beta chain was sequenced and analyzed. The authors noted that the small sample size was a limitation that may lower accuracy. Compared with newly diagnosed patients, persistent Graves' disease patients had lower TCR Shannon entropy and fewer highly expanded clones, which suggests clonal expansion. Preferential use of TRBV28, TRBJ1-2 and TRBJ2-5 was observed in persistent disease, whereas TRBV20-1 and TRBJ2-1 were favored in newly diagnosed disease. The study examined only peripheral blood because the primary lesion, thyroid tissue, could not be accessed. Patients with persistent disease shared more public clonotypes (approximately 2,500) than newly diagnosed patients did (about 970).

Receptor libraries were prepared by multiplex PCR. The run used an Illumina HiSeq 4000. iRepertoire HTBI primers and Arm-PCR amplification of CDR3 regions were used to construct TCR beta libraries. Before sequencing, the PCR products went through gel purification. Concerning the study's data processing: A total of roughly 65 TRBV and 14 TRBJ segments were identified across samples and were used for gene usage analysis of CDR3 amino acid clonotypes. Filtered high-quality paired reads were merged into contigs using COPE and FqMerger. BLAST was used to align contigs to IMGT TRBV, TRBD and TRBJ reference genes, with CDR3 defined following IMGT. Clonotypes above 0.1% frequency were classified as highly expanded clones. Shannon entropy was used to measure repertoire diversity, and the Gini coefficient was used to measure V-J evenness. A clonotype found in more than one individual was treated as public. Starting from the raw public reads, TCRdb applied fastp trimming at Q25, assembled clones with MiXCR and retained in-frame beta chains. Each CDR3 protein appears once, grouped with its most common genes and DNA. These V and J calls are TCRdb output, not the study's own analysis. Across this sample there are 600,000 to 850,000 distinct CDR3 sequences, with 25% to 35% seen only once. About 42% of the sample is in the top ten clones.

The origin of this receptor is a female donor with Graves disease. This chain joins TRBV15 to TRBJ2-5; matching of 6 bases hints at TRBD2 as the D gene. The source was peripheral blood mononuclear cells (PBMCs), collected when the disease was refractory, from a patient treated with antithyroid drugs. The DNA sequence is TGTGCCACCAGCAGGAGCCTAGCGATACAAGAGACCCAGTACTTC. This translates into CATSRSLAIQETQYF.